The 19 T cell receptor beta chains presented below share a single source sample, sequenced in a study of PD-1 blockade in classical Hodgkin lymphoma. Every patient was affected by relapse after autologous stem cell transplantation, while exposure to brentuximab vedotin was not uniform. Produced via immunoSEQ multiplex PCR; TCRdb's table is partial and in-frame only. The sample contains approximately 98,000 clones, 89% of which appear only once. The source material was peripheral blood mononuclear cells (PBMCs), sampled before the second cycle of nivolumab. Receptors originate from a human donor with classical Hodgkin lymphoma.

DNA of the CDR3: TGTGCCAGCAGCCCCGAGGCGGATTCCTATGGCTACACCTTC. Translation gives CASSPEADSYGYTF. This rearrangement joins TRBV5-6 to TRBJ1-2; D is unresolved. CDR1 is SGHDT, CDR2 YYEEEE, per germline. The CDR3 sequence is 14 residues long. The germline V and J ends were trimmed by 4 bases and 4 bases, with 14 bases remaining between them.

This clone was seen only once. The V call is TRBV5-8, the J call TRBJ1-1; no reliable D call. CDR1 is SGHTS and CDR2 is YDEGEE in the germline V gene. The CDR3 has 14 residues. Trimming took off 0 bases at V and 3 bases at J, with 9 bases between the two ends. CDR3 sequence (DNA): TGTGCCAGCAGCTTGGTTTCCCGGGACACTGAAGCTTTCTTT. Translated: CASSLVSRDTEAFF.

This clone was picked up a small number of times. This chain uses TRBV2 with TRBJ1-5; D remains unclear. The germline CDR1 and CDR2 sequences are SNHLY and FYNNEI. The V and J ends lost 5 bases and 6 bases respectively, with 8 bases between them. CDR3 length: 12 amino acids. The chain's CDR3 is CASSRVTQPQHF. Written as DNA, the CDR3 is TGTGCCAGCAGTCGGGTAACTCAGCCCCAGCATTTT.

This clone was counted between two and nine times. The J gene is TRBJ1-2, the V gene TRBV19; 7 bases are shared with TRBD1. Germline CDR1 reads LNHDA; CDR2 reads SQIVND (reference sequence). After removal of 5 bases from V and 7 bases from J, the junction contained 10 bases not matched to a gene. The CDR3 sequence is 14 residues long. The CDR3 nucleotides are TGTGCCAGTAGTTCTGGACAGGTGGTGACTGGCTACACCTTC. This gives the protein CASSSGQVVTGYTF.

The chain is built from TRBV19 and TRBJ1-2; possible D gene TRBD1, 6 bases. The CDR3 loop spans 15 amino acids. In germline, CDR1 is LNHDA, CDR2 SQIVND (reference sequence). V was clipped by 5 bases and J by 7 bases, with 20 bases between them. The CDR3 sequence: CASSAGGRATRGYTF. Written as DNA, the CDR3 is TGTGCCAGTAGTGCGGGGGGCAGGGCGACTCGTGGCTACACCTTC.

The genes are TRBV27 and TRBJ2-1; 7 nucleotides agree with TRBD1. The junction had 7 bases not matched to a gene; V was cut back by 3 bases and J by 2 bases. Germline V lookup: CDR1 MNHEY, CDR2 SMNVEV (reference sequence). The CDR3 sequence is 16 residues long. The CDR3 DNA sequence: TGTGCCAGCAGTTTGACAGGGTTAGGCCCCTACAATGAGCAGTTCTTC. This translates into CASSLTGLGPYNEQFF.

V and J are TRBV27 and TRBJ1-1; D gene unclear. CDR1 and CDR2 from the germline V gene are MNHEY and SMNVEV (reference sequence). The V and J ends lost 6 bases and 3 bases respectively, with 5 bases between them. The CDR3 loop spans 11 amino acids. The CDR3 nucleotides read TGTGCCAGCAGACTAGACACTGAAGCTTTCTTT. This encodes CASRLDTEAFF.

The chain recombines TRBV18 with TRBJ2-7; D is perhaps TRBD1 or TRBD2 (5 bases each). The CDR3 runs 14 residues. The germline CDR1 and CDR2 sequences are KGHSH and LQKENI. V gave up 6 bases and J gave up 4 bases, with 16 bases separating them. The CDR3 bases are TGTGCCAGCTCCCGGGGCCCTACCACTTACGAGCAGTACTTC. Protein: CASSRGPTTYEQYF.

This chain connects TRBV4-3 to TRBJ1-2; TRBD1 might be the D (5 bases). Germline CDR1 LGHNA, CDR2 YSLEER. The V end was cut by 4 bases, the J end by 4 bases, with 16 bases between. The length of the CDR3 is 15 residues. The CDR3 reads CASSPGTGSIYGYTF. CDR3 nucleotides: TGCGCCAGCAGCCCCGGCACAGGTTCTATCTATGGCTACACCTTC.

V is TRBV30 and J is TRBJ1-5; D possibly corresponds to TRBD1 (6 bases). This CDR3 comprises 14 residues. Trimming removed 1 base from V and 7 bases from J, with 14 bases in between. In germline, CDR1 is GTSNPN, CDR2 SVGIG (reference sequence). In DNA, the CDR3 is TGTGCCTGGAGTGACACAGGGTTCCAACAGCCCCAGCATTTT. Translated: CAWSDTGFQQPQHF.

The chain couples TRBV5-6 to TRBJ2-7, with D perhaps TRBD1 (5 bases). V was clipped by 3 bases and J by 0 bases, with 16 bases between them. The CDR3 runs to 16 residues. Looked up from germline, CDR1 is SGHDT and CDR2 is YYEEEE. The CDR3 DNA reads TGTGCCAGCAGCTCCATAGGGGCTCTAAGCTCCTACGAGCAGTACTTC. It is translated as CASSSIGALSSYEQYF.

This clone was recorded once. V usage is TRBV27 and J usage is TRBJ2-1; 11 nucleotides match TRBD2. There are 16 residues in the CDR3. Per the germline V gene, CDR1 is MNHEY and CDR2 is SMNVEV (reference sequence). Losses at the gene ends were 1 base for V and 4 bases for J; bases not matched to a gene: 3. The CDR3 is CASSLWGTSGYNEQFF. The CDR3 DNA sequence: TGTGCCAGCAGTTTATGGGGGACTAGCGGATACAATGAGCAGTTCTTC.

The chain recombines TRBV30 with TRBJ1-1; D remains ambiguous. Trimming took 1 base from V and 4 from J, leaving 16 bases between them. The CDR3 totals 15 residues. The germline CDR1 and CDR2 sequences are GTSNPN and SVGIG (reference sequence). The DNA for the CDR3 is TGTGCCTGGAGTGAAGGAGGGCCTTGGGGCACTGAAGCTTTCTTT. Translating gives CAWSEGGPWGTEAFF.

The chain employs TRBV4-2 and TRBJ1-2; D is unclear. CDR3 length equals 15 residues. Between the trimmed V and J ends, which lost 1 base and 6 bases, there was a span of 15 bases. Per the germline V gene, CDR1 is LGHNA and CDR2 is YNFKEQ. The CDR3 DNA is TGTGCCAGCAGCCAAGTCGAGGGAGATGTGAATGGCTACACCTTC. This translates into CASSQVEGDVNGYTF.

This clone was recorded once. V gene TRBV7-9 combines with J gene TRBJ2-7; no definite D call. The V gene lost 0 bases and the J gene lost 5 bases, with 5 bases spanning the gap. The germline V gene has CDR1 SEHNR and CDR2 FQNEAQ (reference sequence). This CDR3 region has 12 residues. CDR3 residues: CASSLALDEQYF. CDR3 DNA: TGTGCCAGCAGCTTAGCGCTAGACGAGCAGTACTTC.

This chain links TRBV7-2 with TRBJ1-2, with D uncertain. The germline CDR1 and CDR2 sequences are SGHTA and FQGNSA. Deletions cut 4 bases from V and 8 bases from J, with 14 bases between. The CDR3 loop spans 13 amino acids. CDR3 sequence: CASSSLGMGGYTF. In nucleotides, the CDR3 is TGTGCCAGCAGCTCCCTAGGAATGGGCGGCTACACCTTC. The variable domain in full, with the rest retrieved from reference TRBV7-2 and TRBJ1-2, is GAGVSQSPSNKVTEKGKDVELRCDPISGHTALYWYRQSLGQGLEFLIYFQGNSAPDKSGLPSDRFSAERTGGSVSTLTIQRTQQEDSAVYLCASSSLGMGGYTFGSGTRLTVV.

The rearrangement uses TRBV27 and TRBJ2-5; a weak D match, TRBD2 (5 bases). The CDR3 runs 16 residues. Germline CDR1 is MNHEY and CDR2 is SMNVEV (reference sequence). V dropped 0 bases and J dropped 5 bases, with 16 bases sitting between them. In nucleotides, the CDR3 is TGTGCCAGCAGTTTATCGAGCCACGCGGGCGGTGAGACCCAGTACTTC. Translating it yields CASSLSSHAGGETQYF.

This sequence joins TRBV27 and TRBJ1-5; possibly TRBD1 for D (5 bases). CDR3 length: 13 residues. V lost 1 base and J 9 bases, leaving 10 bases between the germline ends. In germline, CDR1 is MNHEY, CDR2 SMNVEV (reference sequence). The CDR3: CASSLLGGMPQHF. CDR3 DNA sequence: TGTGCCAGCAGTTTATTGGGGGGAATGCCCCAGCATTTT.

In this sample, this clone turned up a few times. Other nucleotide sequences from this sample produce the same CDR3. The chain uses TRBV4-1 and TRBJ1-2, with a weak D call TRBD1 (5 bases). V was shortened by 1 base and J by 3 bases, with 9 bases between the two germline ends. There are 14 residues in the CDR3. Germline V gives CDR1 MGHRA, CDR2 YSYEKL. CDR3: CASSQVGGDYGYTF. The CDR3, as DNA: TGCGCCAGCAGCCAAGTCGGGGGTGACTATGGCTACACCTTC.